This T cell receptor (beta chain) was observed in a study of T cells in Graves' hyperthyroidism and ophthalmopathy. Findings and caveats of the study: Among clonotypes expanded in thyroid above 0.001, most were also found in blood. The model's output predicted ophthalmopathy at a median of around 7 months prior to onset.

This clonotype was observed many times. What it recognizes is unknown. Germline lookup yields CDR1 KGHDR and CDR2 SFDVKD. The CDR3 covers 16 residues. V lost 6 bases and J lost 5; bases outside the gene matches: 6. Thyroid ultrasound, orbital computed tomography, clinical symptoms, and serum thyroxine and TRAb underpinned diagnoses. Amplification of TCR beta CDR3 regions was performed using RNA transcripts as template. TCR CDR3 underwent first-round RT-PCR with the HTBI primer set. TCRdb independently ran MiXCR on the multiplex PCR reads; one entry per CDR3 protein. The sample has 450,000 to 700,000 distinct CDR3 sequences; 35% to 55% are singletons.

Source material: peripheral blood or thyroid tissue (not recorded which). The genes are TRBV24-1 and TRBJ2-2, with 12 bases identical to TRBD2. The TCR comes from an adult woman with Graves' disease, either hyperthyroidism or ophthalmopathy (not recorded which). The CDR3 nucleotides read TGTGCCACCAGTACTGGACTAGCGGGAAAAACCGGGGAGCTGTTTTTT. It specifies CATSTGLAGKTGELFF.